One and the same sample provided the 23 T cell receptor beta chains below, sequenced in a study of identifying expanded T cells in peripheral blood. Sequenced by immunoSEQ multiplex PCR; TCRdb stores in-frame clones only, minus some. The profile shows 84,000 or so clones, around 90% of them singletons. Sequencing was carried out using blood. The origin of the receptors is a person aged 18 to 70 in good health.

This chain connects TRBV2 to TRBJ2-7; D possibly corresponds to TRBD2 (5 bases). CDR3 length equals 14 residues. Per germline, CDR1 SNHLY and CDR2 FYNNEI. Trimming left V 1 base short and J 2 bases short, with 9 bases between. For the CDR3, the DNA is TGTGCCAGCAGTGAAGACGGACTTACCTACGAGCAGTACTTC. This encodes CASSEDGLTYEQYF. Variable domain in full (rest from reference TRBV2 and TRBJ2-7): EPEVTQTPSHQVTQMGQEVILRCVPISNHLYFYWYRQILGQKVEFLVSFYNNEISEKSEIFDDQFSVERPDGSNFTLKIRSTKLEDSAMYFCASSEDGLTYEQYFGPGTRLTVT.

CDR3 sequence: CASSEFAGHTEAFF. The CDR3 DNA is TGCGCCAGCAGTGAGTTCGCAGGGCACACTGAAGCTTTCTTT. The V and J genes are TRBV10-2 and TRBJ1-1; D possibly corresponds to TRBD1 (5 bases). V was shortened by 1 base and J by 3 bases, with 9 bases between the two germline ends. The germline gives CDR1 WSHSY, CDR2 SAAADI. The CDR3 is made up of 14 amino acids.

This clone appeared a single time. The chain recombines TRBV13 with TRBJ1-3; D remains ambiguous. V was shortened by 2 bases and J by 9 bases, with 8 bases between the two germline ends. This CDR3 spans 12 amino acids. Germline-derived CDR1 and CDR2 are PRHDT and FYEKMQ (reference sequence). The CDR3 protein is CASSLFSGTIYF. The CDR3 bases are TGTGCCAGCAGCTTATTTTCGGGCACCATATATTTT.

CDR3 nucleotides: TGTGCCTGGGACTTCGGTGTCCAAGAGACCCAGTACTTC. Translating gives CAWDFGVQETQYF. The V gene is TRBV30, the J gene TRBJ2-5, with no clear D. There are 13 residues in the CDR3. The germline V gene has CDR1 GTSNPN and CDR2 SVGIG (reference sequence). V was trimmed by 5 bases and J by 1 base, leaving 11 bases between them.

The chain joins TRBV11-3 to TRBJ2-1; D is unclear. Germline lookup yields CDR1 SGHNT and CDR2 YENEEA. The CDR3 length is 14 residues. V gave up 0 bases and J gave up 1 base, with 4 bases separating them. CDR3 region: CASSLDQSYNEQFF. Written as DNA, the CDR3 is TGTGCCAGCAGCTTAGATCAATCCTACAATGAGCAGTTCTTC.

The gene calls are TRBV7-6 and TRBJ2-2; 9 positions agree with TRBD1. V shed 3 bases and J 2 bases; nucleotides not matched to a gene: 4. The CDR3 sequence is 16 residues long. Germline V gene sequence: CDR1 SGHVS, CDR2 FNYEAQ. The CDR3 DNA is TGTGCCAGCAGCTTGGGACAGGGCTTTAACACCGGGGAGCTGTTTTTT. Amino acids: CASSLGQGFNTGELFF. Full variable domain (outside the CDR3, taken from reference TRBV7-6 and TRBJ2-2): GAGVSQSPRYKVTKRGQDVALRCDPISGHVSLYWYRQALGQGPEFLTYFNYEAQQDKSGLPNDRFSAERPEGSISTLTIQRTEQRDSAMYRCASSLGQGFNTGELFFGEGSRLTVL.

The chain combines TRBV12-5 with TRBJ2-1, with 9 bases lining up with TRBD1. Germline values: CDR1 LGHNT, CDR2 FRNRAP. V gave up 9 bases and J gave up 9 bases; unmatched junction bases: 6. The CDR3 runs 12 residues. The CDR3 DNA reads as TGTGCTAGCGGGGACAGGGCGGGTGAGCAGTTCTTC. Translating gives CASGDRAGEQFF.

The chain uses TRBV7-9 and TRBJ1-2; D call uncertain. Trimming shortened V by 2 bases and J by 8 bases, and 15 bases separated the two germline ends. CDR1 SEHNR and CDR2 FQNEAQ come from the germline V gene (reference sequence). This CDR3 is 14 amino acids long. In DNA form, the CDR3 reads TGTGCCAGCAGCTTAAACGCCGAAAGGACCGGCTACACCTTC. The encoded protein is CASSLNAERTGYTF.

V and J are TRBV10-3 and TRBJ1-6; no definite D call. Per the germline V gene, CDR1 is ENHRY and CDR2 is SYGVKD. Trimming cost V 5 bases and J 2 bases, with 10 bases left between them. The CDR3 is made up of 15 amino acids. This CDR3 is CAISFSGAYNSPLHF. For the CDR3, the DNA is TGTGCCATCAGTTTCTCGGGCGCCTATAATTCACCCCTCCACTTT.

The chain employs TRBV11-2 and TRBJ2-7; 8 nucleotides agree with TRBD1. Germline lookup yields CDR1 SGHAT and CDR2 FQNNGV. Trimming cost V 5 bases and J 3 bases; bases outside gene matches: 3. The CDR3 extends over 13 amino acids. CDR3 protein: CASSPGQGYEQYF. DNA of the CDR3: TGTGCCAGCAGCCCCGGACAGGGCTACGAGCAGTACTTC.

V gene TRBV5-1 combines with J gene TRBJ1-1; 7 bases agree with TRBD1. Germline V lookup: CDR1 SGHRS, CDR2 YFSETQ. This CDR3 has 13 amino acids. V lost 4 bases to trimming and J lost 5 bases; unmatched junction nucleotides: 5. Written as DNA, the CDR3 is TGCGCCAGCAGCCAGCAGGGGGATACTGAAGCTTTCTTT. Translated, it gives CASSQQGDTEAFF.

The chain employs TRBV18 and TRBJ1-6; D unresolved. The germline gives CDR1 KGHSH, CDR2 LQKENI. This CDR3 spans 13 amino acids. V dropped 6 bases and J dropped 8 bases, with 11 bases sitting between them. CDR3 DNA: TGTGCCAGCTCGCCCCAGCCAGATTCACCCCTCCACTTT. It yields the protein CASSPQPDSPLHF.

A single count supports this clone. The chain couples TRBV13 to TRBJ2-5, with 11 bases fitting TRBD2. CDR3 length: 15 residues. Germline V CDR1 and CDR2: PRHDT, FYEKMQ (reference sequence). V lost 5 bases, J lost 5 bases, and 7 bases stayed unmatched. CDR3 region: CASSPRLAGSETQYF. The CDR3 DNA reads as TGTGCCAGCAGCCCGAGACTAGCGGGGTCGGAGACCCAGTACTTC.

This clone has only one observation. This chain connects TRBV7-8 to TRBJ2-3, with D possibly being TRBD2 (5 bases). The germline V and J ends were trimmed by 0 bases and 4 bases, with 14 bases remaining between them. CDR1 SGHVS and CDR2 FQNEAQ come from the germline V gene. The CDR3 has 16 residues. CDR3 sequence reads: CASSLAVTSGADTQYF. CDR3 sequence (DNA): TGTGCCAGCAGCTTAGCGGTGACAAGCGGTGCAGATACGCAGTATTTT.

The chain carries TRBV7-3 and TRBJ2-7; 8 bases agree with TRBD1. This CDR3 has 15 residues. V was pared by 2 bases and J by 6 bases, with 9 bases of the junction left unmatched. Germline V lookup: CDR1 SGHTA, CDR2 FQGTGA. This chain's CDR3 is CASSLYGQGRSEQYF. CDR3 coding DNA: TGTGCCAGCAGCTTATATGGACAGGGCCGTTCCGAGCAGTACTTC. The full variable domain, rest sourced from reference TRBV7-3 and TRBJ2-7, is GAGVSQTPSNKVTEKGKYVELRCDPISGHTALYWYRQSLGQGPEFLIYFQGTGAADDSGLPNDRFFAVRPEGSVSTLKIQRTERGDSAVYLCASSLYGQGRSEQYFGPGTRLTVT.

The V and J genes are TRBV6-1 and TRBJ1-2, with D possibly TRBD1 on 6 matching bases. The CDR3 has 14 residues. The germline CDR1 and CDR2 sequences are MNHNS and SASEGT. V lost 7 bases, J lost 1 base, and 13 bases lay in between. CDR3 sequence: CASKKQGDNYGYTF. The CDR3 DNA is TGTGCCAGCAAAAAACAGGGAGATAACTATGGCTACACCTTC.

This chain links TRBV18 with TRBJ2-7, with D possibly being TRBD1 (5 bases). Trimming stripped 2 bases from V and 3 bases from J, with 14 bases between. Germline V lookup: CDR1 KGHSH, CDR2 LQKENI. The CDR3 sequence is 15 residues long. Here the CDR3 DNA reads TGTGCCAGCTCACCAGATGGCAGGGTGGACTACGAGCAGTACTTC. Amino acids: CASSPDGRVDYEQYF. The full variable domain, its missing parts supplied by reference TRBV18 and TRBJ2-7, is NAGVMQNPRHLVRRRGQEARLRCSPMKGHSHVYWYRQLPEEGLKFMVYLQKENIIDESGMPKERFSAEFPKEGPSILRIQQVVRGDSAAYFCASSPDGRVDYEQYFGPGTRLTVT.

The V call is TRBV19, the J call TRBJ2-3; 8 bases agree with TRBD1. The CDR3 contains 15 residues. V gave up 7 bases and J gave up 4 bases; unmatched junction bases: 10. Per the germline V gene, CDR1 is LNHDA and CDR2 is SQIVND (reference sequence). As DNA, the CDR3 is TGTGCCAGTACCTCAGGGGGCGGGGAATCAGATACGCAGTATTTT. Protein sequence: CASTSGGGESDTQYF.

The V call is TRBV13, the J call TRBJ1-2, with a tentative D call TRBD1 (6 bases). The ends were cut back, 6 bases at V and 5 bases at J, with 16 bases in the middle. Germline V gene sequence: CDR1 PRHDT, CDR2 FYEKMQ (reference sequence). The CDR3 contains 14 residues. CDR3 amino acids: CASRRLGDNYGYTF. CDR3 coding DNA: TGTGCCAGCAGAAGATTGGGGGACAATTATGGCTACACCTTC.

V is TRBV20-1 and J is TRBJ1-1, with D hard to call. V gave up 6 bases and J gave up 2 bases, with 7 bases separating them. CDR1 is DFQATT, CDR2 SNEGSKA, per germline (reference sequence). This CDR3 has 11 residues. For the CDR3, the DNA is TGCAGTGCCCTTAGAAACACTGAAGCTTTCTTT. It is translated as CSALRNTEAFF.

V is TRBV2 and J is TRBJ2-1; 11 bases fit TRBD2. Trimming took 6 bases from V and 3 from J; bases not matched to a gene: 7. Germline V gives CDR1 SNHLY, CDR2 FYNNEI. The CDR3 spans 16 residues. The CDR3 loop reads CASRVASGGFYNEQFF. The CDR3 coding sequence is TGTGCCAGCAGAGTCGCTAGCGGGGGGTTCTACAATGAGCAGTTCTTC.

The CDR3 DNA reads as TGTGCCATCGCGGGACAGAACAACTATGGCTACACCTTC. It specifies CAIAGQNNYGYTF. V is TRBV10-3 and J is TRBJ1-2, with 7 bases aligning to TRBD1. The CDR3 contains 13 residues. Germline CDR1 is ENHRY and CDR2 is SYGVKD. J lost 2 bases, V lost 8 bases, and 5 bases had no gene match.

V gene TRBV5-1 combines with J gene TRBJ1-1, with a possible D match to TRBD1 (5 bases). The CDR3 runs 16 residues. Germline V lookup: CDR1 SGHRS, CDR2 YFSETQ. Trimming took 0 bases from V and 5 from J, leaving 17 bases between them. The CDR3 nucleotides are TGCGCCAGCAGCTTGGGGCAGGGAGGGATAGGAACTGAAGCTTTCTTT. Translated, it gives CASSLGQGGIGTEAFF.